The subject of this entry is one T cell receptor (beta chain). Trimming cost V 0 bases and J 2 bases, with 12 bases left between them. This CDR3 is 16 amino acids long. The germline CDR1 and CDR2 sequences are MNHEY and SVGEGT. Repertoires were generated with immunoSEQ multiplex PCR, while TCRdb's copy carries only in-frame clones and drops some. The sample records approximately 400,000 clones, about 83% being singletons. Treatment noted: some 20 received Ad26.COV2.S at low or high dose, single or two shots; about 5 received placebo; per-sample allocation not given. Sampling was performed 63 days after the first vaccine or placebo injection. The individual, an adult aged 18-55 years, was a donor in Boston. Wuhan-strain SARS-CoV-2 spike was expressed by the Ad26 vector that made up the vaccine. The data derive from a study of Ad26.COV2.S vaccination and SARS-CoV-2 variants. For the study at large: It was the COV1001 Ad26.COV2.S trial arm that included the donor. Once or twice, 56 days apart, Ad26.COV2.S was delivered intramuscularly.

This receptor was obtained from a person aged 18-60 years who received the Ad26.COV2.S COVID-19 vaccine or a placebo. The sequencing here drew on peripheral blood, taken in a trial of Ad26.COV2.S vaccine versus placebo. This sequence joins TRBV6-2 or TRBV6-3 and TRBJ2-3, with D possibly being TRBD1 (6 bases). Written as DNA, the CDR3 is TGTGCCAGCAGTTACTCTCGACAGGCGAACACAGATACGCAGTATTTT. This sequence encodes CASSYSRQANTDTQYF.